This T cell receptor (beta chain) came from a study of T cell responses to AZD1222 COVID-19 vaccine. To note about this clone: The target antigen is unknown.

Trimming removed 0 bases from V and 4 bases from J, with 10 bases in between. The CDR3 contains 14 residues. Germline V gene sequence: CDR1 GTSNPN, CDR2 SVGIG (reference sequence). Measured with immunoSEQ multiplex PCR; TCRdb has only the in-frame clones, and not every one. The repertoire has under 130,000 clones, 80% to 95% of them found once; the top ten carry 4.5% to 5.5%. Study observations and caveats: Spike was spanned by vaccine-associated CD4 TCRs, with dominance at 160-218 and 743-854. It was only after the peak T cell response that any repertoires were sampled.

The V gene is TRBV30, the J gene TRBJ1-5; D ambiguous. The specimen comprised peripheral blood, sampled on day 0 of AZD1222 vaccination. The receptor's source is an adult in good health. The CDR3: CAWSVLYRNQPQHF. CDR3 DNA: TGTGCCTGGAGTGTGCTTTATAGGAATCAGCCCCAGCATTTT.